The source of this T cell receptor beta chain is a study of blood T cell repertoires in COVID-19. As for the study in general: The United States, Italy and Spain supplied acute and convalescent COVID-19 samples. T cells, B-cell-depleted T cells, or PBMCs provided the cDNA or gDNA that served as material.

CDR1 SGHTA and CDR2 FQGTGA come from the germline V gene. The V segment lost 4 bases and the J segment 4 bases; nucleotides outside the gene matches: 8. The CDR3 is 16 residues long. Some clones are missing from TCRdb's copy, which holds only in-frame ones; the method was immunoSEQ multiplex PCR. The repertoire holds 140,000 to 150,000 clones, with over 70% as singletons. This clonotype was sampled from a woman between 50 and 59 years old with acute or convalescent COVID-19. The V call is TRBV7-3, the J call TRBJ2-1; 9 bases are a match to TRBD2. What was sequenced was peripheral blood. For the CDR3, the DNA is TGTGCCAGCAGCTATGTAGCGGGAGCAGGGTACAATGAGCAGTTCTTC. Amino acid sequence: CASSYVAGAGYNEQFF.